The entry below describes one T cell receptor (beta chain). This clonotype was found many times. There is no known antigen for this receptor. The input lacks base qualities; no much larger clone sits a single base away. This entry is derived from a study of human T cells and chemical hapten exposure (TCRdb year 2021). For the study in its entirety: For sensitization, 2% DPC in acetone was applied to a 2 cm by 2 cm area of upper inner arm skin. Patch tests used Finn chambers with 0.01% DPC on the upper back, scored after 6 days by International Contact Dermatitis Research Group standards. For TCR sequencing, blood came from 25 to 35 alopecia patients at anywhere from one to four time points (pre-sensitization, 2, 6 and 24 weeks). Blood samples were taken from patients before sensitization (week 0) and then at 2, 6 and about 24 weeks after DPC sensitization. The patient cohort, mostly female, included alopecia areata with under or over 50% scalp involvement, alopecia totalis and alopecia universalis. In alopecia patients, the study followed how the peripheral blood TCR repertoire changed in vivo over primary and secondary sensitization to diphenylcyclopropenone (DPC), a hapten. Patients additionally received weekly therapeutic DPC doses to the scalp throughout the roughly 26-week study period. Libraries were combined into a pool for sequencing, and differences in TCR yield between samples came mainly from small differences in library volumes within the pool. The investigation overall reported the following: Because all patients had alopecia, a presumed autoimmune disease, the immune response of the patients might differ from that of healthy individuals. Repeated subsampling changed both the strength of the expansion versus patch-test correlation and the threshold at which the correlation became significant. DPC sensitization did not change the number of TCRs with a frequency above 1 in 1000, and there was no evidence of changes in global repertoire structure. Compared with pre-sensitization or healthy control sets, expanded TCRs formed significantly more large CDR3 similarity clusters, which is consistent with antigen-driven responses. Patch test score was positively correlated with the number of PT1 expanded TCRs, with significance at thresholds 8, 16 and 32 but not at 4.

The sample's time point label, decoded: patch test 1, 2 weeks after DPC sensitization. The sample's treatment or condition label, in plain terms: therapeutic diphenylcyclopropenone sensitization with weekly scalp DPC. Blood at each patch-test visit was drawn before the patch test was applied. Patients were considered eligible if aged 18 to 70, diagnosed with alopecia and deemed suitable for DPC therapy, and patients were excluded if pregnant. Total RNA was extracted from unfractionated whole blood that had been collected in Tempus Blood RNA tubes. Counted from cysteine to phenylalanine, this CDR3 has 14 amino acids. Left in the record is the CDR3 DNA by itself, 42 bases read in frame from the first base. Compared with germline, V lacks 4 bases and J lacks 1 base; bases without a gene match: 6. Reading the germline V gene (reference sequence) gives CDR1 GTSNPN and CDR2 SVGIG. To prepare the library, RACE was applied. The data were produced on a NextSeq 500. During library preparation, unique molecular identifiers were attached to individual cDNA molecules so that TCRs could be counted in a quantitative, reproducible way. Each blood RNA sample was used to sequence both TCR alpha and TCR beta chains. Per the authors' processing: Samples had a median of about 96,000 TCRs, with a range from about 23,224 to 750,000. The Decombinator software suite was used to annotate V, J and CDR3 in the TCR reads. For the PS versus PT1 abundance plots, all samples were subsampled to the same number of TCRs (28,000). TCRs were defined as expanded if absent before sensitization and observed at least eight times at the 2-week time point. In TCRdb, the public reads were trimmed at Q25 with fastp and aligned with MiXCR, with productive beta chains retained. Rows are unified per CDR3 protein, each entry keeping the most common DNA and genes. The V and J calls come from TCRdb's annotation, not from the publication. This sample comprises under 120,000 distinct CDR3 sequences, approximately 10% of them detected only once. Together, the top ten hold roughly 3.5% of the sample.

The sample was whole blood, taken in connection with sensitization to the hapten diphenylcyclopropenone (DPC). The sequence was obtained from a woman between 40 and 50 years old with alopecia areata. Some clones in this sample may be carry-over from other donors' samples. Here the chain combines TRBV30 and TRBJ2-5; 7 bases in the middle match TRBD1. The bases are TGTGCCTGGACAGGGGGTGAATCCCAAGAGACCCAGTACTTC. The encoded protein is CAWTGGESQETQYF.